Shown below are 14 T cell receptor beta chains from a single sample sequenced in a study of T-cell memory formation after mild COVID-19. TCRdb reprocessed the 5' RACE reads with MiXCR, giving one entry per CDR3 protein. The sample shows about 440,000 distinct CDR3 sequences, 20% of them seen only once. Sequencing used PBMCs or a T cell subset sorted from them (not recorded which). Receptors originate from an adult woman who had mild COVID-19 (a few samples of this study predate the infection). Cell type and time point are not known.

The chain has TRBV12-3 or TRBV12-4 and TRBJ2-5; D is perhaps TRBD2 (7 bases). The CDR3 consists of 14 residues. The V end was cut by 11 bases, the J end by 4 bases, with 20 bases between. The CDR3 region has the DNA TGTGCCGTGGGTGGAGGGGGGGCAGGAGAGACCCAGTACTTC. It specifies CAVGGGGAGETQYF.

The chain carries TRBV5-1 and TRBJ2-3; D may match TRBD1 or TRBD2 (5 bases each). Per germline, CDR1 SGHRS and CDR2 YFSETQ. This CDR3 is built from 15 residues. Trimming cost V 7 bases and J 1 base, with 16 bases left between them. The CDR3 bases are TGCGCCAGCGCTCTCGAGGGGATTGGCACAGATACGCAGTATTTT. Translation: CASALEGIGTDTQYF.

This clonotype appeared a few times. This rearrangement joins TRBV6-1 to TRBJ2-7; 9 nucleotides line up with TRBD1. V shed 6 bases and J 2 bases; nucleotides not matched to a gene: 5. The CDR3 is 14 amino acids. From germline, CDR1 is MNHNS and CDR2 SASEGT. The CDR3 nucleotides read TGTGCCAGCAGGCCGGGACAGGGTCCCTACGAGCAGTACTTC. It yields the protein CASRPGQGPYEQYF.

The DNA of the CDR3 is TGCAGTGCTAGCTCGCGGGGCAGCCCTTATGGCTACACCTTC. This gives the protein CSASSRGSPYGYTF. The V and J genes are TRBV20-1 and TRBJ1-2; D perhaps matches TRBD1 (5 bases). There are 14 residues in the CDR3. V lost 3 bases and J 5 bases, leaving 16 bases between the germline ends. The germline gives CDR1 DFQATT, CDR2 SNEGSKA (reference sequence).

The J gene is TRBJ1-6, the V gene TRBV27; D possibly corresponds to TRBD1 (5 bases). Germline V gene sequence: CDR1 MNHEY, CDR2 SMNVEV (reference sequence). V lost 3 bases and J lost 7, with 13 bases in between. The CDR3 spans 15 residues. This CDR3 is CASSLGPTGNSPLHF. The CDR3 nucleotides read TGTGCCAGCAGTTTGGGACCGACGGGAAATTCACCCCTCCACTTT.

The sample holds a few counts of this clonotype. The chain carries TRBV12-3 or TRBV12-4 and TRBJ2-2; D is unclear. The CDR3 is made up of 13 amino acids. V dropped 5 bases and J dropped 7 bases, with 11 bases sitting between them. The CDR3 protein is CASSLSGGGELFF. CDR3 DNA sequence: TGTGCCAGCAGTCTCAGTGGCGGCGGGGAGCTGTTTTTT.

The rearrangement links TRBV5-6 to TRBJ1-6, with D possibly matching TRBD1 (5 bases). V lost 2 bases and J lost 7, with 22 bases in between. Germline V gene data show CDR1 as SGHDT and CDR2 as YYEEEE. The CDR3 covers 18 residues. The CDR3 DNA is TGTGCCAGCAGCTTCCCGGACCCAGACGGGGCTTCGAATTCACCCCTCCACTTT. It yields the protein CASSFPDPDGASNSPLHF. The whole variable domain, remainder taken from reference TRBV5-6 and TRBJ1-6, is DAGVTQSPTHLIKTRGQQVTLRCSPKSGHDTVSWYQQALGQGPQFIFQYYEEEERQRGNFPDRFSGHQFPNYSSELNVNALLLGDSALYLCASSFPDPDGASNSPLHFGNGTRLTVT.

The chain couples TRBV7-9 to TRBJ2-2; TRBD2 aligns across 13 bases. Germline V gives CDR1 SEHNR, CDR2 FQNEAQ (reference sequence). The CDR3 totals 15 residues. Trimming took 6 bases from V and 3 from J; bases not matched to a gene: 1. Here the CDR3 DNA reads TGTGCCAGCAGAGGACTAGCGGGGGACACCGGGGAGCTGTTTTTT. It yields the protein CASRGLAGDTGELFF.

This clonotype was recorded a few times. CDR3 sequence: CASSHNPGGAGELFF. The DNA for the CDR3 is TGTGCCAGCAGCCATAACCCGGGAGGGGCCGGGGAGCTGTTTTTT. The V call is TRBV7-9, the J call TRBJ2-2; 8 positions agree with TRBD2. The junction had 8 bases not matched to a gene; V was cut back by 5 bases and J by 6 bases. The CDR3 is 15 amino acids. Germline values: CDR1 SEHNR, CDR2 FQNEAQ (reference sequence).

A few counts support this clonotype. The chain recombines TRBV7-9 with TRBJ1-1; D call uncertain. CDR3 length equals 17 residues. Germline V CDR1 and CDR2: SEHNR, FQNEAQ (reference sequence). Between the trimmed V and J ends, which lost 4 bases and 0 bases, there was a span of 18 bases. The DNA of the CDR3 is TGTGCCAGCAGCTCACGGTTCCGAACCGATCTGAACACTGAAGCTTTCTTT. Translation: CASSSRFRTDLNTEAFF. The full variable domain, completed using reference TRBV7-9 and TRBJ1-1, is DTGVSQNPRHKITKRGQNVTFRCDPISEHNRLYWYRQTLGQGPEFLTYFQNEAQLEKSRLLSDRFSAERPKGSFSTLEIQRTEQGDSAMYLCASSSRFRTDLNTEAFFGQGTRLTVV.

V and J are TRBV20-1 and TRBJ1-4; 7 positions agree with TRBD1. In germline, CDR1 is DFQATT, CDR2 SNEGSKA (reference sequence). The J segment lost 9 bases and the V segment lost 1 base, leaving 11 bases of the junction unmatched. This CDR3 region has 15 residues. The CDR3 region is CSARALGGQKQKLFF. The CDR3 DNA is TGCAGTGCTAGAGCCCTGGGGGGACAGAAGCAAAAACTGTTTTTT.

A few counts support this clonotype. The chain couples TRBV19 to TRBJ2-1, with D tentatively TRBD2 (6 bases). The V gene lost 5 bases and the J gene lost 2 bases, with 16 bases spanning the gap. Germline-derived CDR1 and CDR2 are LNHDA and SQIVND (reference sequence). The CDR3 is 16 residues long. The CDR3 spells CASSPGRLGAYNEQFF. In DNA form, the CDR3 reads TGTGCCAGTAGTCCGGGAAGACTAGGCGCCTACAATGAGCAGTTCTTC.

The genes are TRBV6-2 or TRBV6-3 and TRBJ1-6, with TRBD1 identical over 9 bases. The V gene end was trimmed by 6 bases and the J gene end by 10 bases; junction bases not matched to a gene: 10. The germline gives CDR1 MNHEY, CDR2 SVGEGT. The CDR3 has 15 residues. In DNA form, the CDR3 reads TGTGCCAGCAGACCCCGGACAGGGGTTGGCTCACCCCTCCACTTT. It encodes CASRPRTGVGSPLHF.

This clonotype was picked up a small number of times. The V and J genes are TRBV6-2 or TRBV6-3 and TRBJ1-3; D unresolved. Germline-derived CDR1 and CDR2 are MNHEY and SVGEGT. V lost 11 bases and J lost 2, with 16 bases in between. CDR3 size: 14 residues. CDR3 protein: CAATTDSAGNTIYF. CDR3 DNA sequence: TGTGCCGCCACGACCGATTCTGCTGGAAACACCATATATTTT.